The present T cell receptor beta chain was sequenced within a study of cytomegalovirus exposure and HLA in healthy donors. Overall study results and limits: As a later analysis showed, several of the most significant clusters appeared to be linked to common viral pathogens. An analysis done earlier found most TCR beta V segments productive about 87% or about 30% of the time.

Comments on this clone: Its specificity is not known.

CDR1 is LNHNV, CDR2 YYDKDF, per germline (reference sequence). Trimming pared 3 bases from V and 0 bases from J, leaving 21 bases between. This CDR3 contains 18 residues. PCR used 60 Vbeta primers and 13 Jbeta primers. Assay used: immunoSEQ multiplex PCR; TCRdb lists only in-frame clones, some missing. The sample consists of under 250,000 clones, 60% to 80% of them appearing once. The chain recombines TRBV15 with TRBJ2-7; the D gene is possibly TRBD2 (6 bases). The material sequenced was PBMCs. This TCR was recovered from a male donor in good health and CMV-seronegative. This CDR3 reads CATSSRTREYSPSYEQYF. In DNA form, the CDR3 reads TGTGCCACCAGCAGCCGTACACGGGAGTACTCCCCCTCCTACGAGCAGTACTTC. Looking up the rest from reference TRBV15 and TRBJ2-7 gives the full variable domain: DAMVIQNPRYQVTQFGKPVTLSCSQTLNHNVMYWYQQKSSQAPKLLFHYYDKDFNNEADTPDNFQSRRPNTSFCFLDIRSPGLGDTAMYLCATSSRTREYSPSYEQYFGPGTRLTVT.